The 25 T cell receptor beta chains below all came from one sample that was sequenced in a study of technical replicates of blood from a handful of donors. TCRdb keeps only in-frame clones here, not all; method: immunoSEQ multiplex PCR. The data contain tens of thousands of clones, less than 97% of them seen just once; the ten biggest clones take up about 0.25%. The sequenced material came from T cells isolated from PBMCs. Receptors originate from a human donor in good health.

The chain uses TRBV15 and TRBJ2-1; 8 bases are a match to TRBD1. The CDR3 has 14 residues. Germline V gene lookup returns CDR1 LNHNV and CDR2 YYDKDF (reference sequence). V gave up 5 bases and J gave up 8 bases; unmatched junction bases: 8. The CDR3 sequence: CATSSWTGPHEQFF. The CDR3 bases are TGTGCCACCAGCTCCTGGACAGGGCCTCATGAGCAGTTCTTC.

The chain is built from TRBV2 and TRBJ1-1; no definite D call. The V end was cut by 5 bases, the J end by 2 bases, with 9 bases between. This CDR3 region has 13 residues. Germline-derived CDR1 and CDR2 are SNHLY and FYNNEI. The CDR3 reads CASSYNPNTEAFF. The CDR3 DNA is TGTGCCAGCAGTTATAATCCCAACACTGAAGCTTTCTTT.

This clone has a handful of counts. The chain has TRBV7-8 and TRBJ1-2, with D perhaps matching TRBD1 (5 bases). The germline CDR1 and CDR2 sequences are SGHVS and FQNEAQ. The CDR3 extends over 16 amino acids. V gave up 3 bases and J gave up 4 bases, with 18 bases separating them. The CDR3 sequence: CASSFRKGSASYGYTF. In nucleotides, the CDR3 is TGTGCCAGCAGCTTCCGTAAGGGGTCAGCAAGCTATGGCTACACCTTC. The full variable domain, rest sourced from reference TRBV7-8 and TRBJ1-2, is GAGVSQSPRYKVAKRGQDVALRCDPISGHVSLFWYQQALGQGPEFLTYFQNEAQLDKSGLPSDRFFAERPEGSVSTLKIQRTQQEDSAVYLCASSFRKGSASYGYTFGSGTRLTVV.

This CDR3 is CASNRRGWGGHEQFF. DNA for the CDR3: TGTGCCAGCAACCGCAGGGGATGGGGGGGCCATGAGCAGTTCTTC. This chain uses TRBV11-2 with TRBJ2-1; a weak D match, TRBD2 (7 bases). Looked up from germline, CDR1 is SGHAT and CDR2 is FQNNGV. The CDR3 is 15 residues long. V shed 7 bases and J shed 8 bases, with 21 bases lying between them.

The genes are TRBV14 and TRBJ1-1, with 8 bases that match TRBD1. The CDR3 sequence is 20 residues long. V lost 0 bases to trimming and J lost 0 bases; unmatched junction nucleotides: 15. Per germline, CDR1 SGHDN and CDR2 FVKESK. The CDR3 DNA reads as TGTGCCAGCAGCCAAGAGCCTCCAGGACAGGGATGGTGGATGAACACTGAAGCTTTCTTT. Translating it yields CASSQEPPGQGWWMNTEAFF.

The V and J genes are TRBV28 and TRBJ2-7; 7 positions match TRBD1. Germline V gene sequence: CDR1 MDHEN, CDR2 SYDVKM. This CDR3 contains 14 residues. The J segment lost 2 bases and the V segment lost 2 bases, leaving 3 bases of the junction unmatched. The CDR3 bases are TGTGCCAGCAGTTTAAGGCAGGGGGCCTACGAGCAGTACTTC. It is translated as CASSLRQGAYEQYF.

The CDR3 DNA is TGTGCCAGCAGTTACTCGGGCAGTACTAACTATGGCTACACCTTC. Translated: CASSYSGSTNYGYTF. The chain couples TRBV6-5 to TRBJ1-2; D call uncertain. V lost 0 bases, J lost 0 bases, and 8 bases lay in between. This CDR3 comprises 15 residues. The germline CDR1 and CDR2 sequences are MNHEY and SVGAGI.

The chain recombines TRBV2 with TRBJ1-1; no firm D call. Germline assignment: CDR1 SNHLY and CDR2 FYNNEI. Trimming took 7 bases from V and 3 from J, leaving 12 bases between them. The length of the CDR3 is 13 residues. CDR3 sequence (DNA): TGTGCCAGCAAAATCGACGGGGACACTGAAGCTTTCTTT. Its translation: CASKIDGDTEAFF.

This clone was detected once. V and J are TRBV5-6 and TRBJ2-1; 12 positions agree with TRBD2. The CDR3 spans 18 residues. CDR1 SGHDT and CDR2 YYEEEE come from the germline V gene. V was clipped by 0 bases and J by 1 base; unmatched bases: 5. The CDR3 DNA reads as TGTGCCAGCAGCTTGGACGGACTAGCGGGGAAATCCTACAATGAGCAGTTCTTC. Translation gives CASSLDGLAGKSYNEQFF. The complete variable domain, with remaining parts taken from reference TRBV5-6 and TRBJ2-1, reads DAGVTQSPTHLIKTRGQQVTLRCSPKSGHDTVSWYQQALGQGPQFIFQYYEEEERQRGNFPDRFSGHQFPNYSSELNVNALLLGDSALYLCASSLDGLAGKSYNEQFFGPGTRLTVL.

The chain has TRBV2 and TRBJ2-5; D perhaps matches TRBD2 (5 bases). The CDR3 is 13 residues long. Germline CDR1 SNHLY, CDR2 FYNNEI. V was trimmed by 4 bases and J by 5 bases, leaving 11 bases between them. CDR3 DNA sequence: TGTGCCAGCAGTGGTTCCGGGAAGGAGACCCAGTACTTC. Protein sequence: CASSGSGKETQYF.

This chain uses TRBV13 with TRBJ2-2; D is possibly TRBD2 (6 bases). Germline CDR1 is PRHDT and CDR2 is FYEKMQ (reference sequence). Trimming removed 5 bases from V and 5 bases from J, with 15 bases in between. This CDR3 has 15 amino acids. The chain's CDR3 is CASSPGGMVTGELFF. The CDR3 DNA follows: TGTGCCAGCAGCCCTGGCGGGATGGTTACCGGGGAGCTGTTTTTT.

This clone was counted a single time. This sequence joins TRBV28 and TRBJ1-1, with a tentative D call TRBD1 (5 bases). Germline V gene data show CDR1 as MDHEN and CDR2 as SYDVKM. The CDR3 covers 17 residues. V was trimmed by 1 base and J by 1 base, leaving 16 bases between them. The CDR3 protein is CASSLSGGEGPNTEAFF. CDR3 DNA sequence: TGTGCCAGCAGTTTATCAGGTGGGGAGGGACCGAACACTGAAGCTTTCTTT.

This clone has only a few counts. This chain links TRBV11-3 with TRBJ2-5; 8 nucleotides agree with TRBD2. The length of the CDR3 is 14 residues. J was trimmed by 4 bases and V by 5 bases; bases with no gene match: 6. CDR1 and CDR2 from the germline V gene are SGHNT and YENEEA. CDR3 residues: CASSPGLVPETQYF. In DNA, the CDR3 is TGTGCCAGCAGCCCGGGACTAGTGCCAGAGACCCAGTACTTC.

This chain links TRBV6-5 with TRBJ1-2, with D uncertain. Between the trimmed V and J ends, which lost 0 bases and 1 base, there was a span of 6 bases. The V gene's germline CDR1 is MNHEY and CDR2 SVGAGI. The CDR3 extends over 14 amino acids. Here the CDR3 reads CASSYSRVNYGYTF. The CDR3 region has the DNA TGTGCCAGCAGTTACTCGCGAGTTAACTATGGCTACACCTTC.

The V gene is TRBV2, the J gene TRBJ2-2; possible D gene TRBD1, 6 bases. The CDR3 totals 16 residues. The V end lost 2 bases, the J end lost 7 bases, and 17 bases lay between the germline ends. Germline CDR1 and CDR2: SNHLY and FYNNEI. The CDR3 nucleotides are TGTGCCAGCAGTGAATCCCCGCGCACAGGGATCGGGGAGCTGTTTTTT. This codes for CASSESPRTGIGELFF.

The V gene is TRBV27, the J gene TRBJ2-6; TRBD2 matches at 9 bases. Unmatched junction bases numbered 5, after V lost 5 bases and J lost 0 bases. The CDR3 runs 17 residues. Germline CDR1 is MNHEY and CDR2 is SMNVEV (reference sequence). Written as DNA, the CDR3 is TGTGCCAGCAGTGTGACTAGCGGTTACTCTGGGGCCAACGTCCTGACTTTC. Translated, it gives CASSVTSGYSGANVLTF.

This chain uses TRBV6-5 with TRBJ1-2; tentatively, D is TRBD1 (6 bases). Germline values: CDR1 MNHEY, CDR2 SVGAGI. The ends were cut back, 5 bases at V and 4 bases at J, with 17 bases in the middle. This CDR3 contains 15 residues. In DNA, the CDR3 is TGTGCCAGCAGTCAATTCAGGACAGCAAGCTATGGCTACACCTTC. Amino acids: CASSQFRTASYGYTF.

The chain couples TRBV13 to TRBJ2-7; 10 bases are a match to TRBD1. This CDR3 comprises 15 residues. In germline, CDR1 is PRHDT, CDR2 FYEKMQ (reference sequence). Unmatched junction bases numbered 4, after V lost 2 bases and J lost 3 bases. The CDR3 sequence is CASSLTRTGGYEQYF. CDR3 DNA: TGTGCCAGCAGCTTAACCCGGACAGGGGGCTACGAGCAGTACTTC.

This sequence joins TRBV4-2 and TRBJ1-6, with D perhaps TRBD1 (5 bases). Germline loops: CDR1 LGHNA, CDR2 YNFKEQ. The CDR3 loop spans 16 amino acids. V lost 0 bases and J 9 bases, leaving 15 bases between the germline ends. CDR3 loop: CASSQDFRDGGSPLHF. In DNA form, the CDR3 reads TGTGCCAGCAGCCAAGATTTTCGGGACGGGGGTTCACCCCTCCACTTT.

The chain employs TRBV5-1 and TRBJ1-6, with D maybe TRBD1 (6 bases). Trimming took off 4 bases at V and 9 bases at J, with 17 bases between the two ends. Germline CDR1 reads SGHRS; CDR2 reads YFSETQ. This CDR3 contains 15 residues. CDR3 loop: CASSDSGGRSSPLHF. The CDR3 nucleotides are TGCGCCAGCAGCGATAGCGGGGGGCGGAGTTCACCCCTCCACTTT. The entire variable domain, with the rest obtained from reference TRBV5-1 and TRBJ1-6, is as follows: KAGVTQTPRYLIKTRGQQVTLSCSPISGHRSVSWYQQTPGQGLQFLFEYFSETQRNKGNFPGRFSGRQFSNSRSEMNVSTLELGDSALYLCASSDSGGRSSPLHFGNGTRLTVT.

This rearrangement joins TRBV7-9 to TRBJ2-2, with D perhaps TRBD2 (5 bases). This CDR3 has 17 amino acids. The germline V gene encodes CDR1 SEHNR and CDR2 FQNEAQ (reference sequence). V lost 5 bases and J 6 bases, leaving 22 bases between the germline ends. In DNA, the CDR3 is TGTGCCAGCAGCCCTACTCGGGAATCAGGCATCGCCGGGGAGCTGTTTTTT. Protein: CASSPTRESGIAGELFF.

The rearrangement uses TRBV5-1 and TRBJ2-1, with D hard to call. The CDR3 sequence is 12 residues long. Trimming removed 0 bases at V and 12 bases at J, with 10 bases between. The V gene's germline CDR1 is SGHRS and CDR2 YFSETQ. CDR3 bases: TGCGCCAGCAGCTTGGAGGCGCACAGGCAGTTCTTC. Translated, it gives CASSLEAHRQFF.

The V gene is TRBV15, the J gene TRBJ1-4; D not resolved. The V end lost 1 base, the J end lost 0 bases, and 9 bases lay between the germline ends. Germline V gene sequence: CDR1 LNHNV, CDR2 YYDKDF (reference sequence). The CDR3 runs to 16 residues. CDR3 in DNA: TGTGCCACCAGCAGAGGGGCCGGGGCAACTAATGAAAAACTGTTTTTT. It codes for CATSRGAGATNEKLFF.

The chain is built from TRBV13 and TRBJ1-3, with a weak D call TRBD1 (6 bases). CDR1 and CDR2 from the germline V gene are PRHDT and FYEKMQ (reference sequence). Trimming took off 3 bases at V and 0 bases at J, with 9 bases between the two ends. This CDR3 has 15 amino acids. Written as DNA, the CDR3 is TGTGCCAGCAGCTTGGGGGACAACTCTGGAAACACCATATATTTT. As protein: CASSLGDNSGNTIYF.

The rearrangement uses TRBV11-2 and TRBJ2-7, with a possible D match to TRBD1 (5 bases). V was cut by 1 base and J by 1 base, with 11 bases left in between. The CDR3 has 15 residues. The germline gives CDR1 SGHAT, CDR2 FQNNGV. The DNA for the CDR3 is TGTGCCAGCAGCTTAGTTCCACAGGCATCCTACGAGCAGTACTTC. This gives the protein CASSLVPQASYEQYF.